Following are 26 T cell receptor beta chains from one sample sequenced in a study of brain T cells in children with intractable seizures. Here immunoSEQ multiplex PCR was the method, and the copy in TCRdb shows in-frame clones only, minus some. The table includes under 45,000 clones, 90% detected once. The specimen comprised peripheral blood, sampled at surgery. Receptors were obtained from a girl aged 2-10 years with tuberous sclerosis and intractable seizures.

The CDR3 protein is CASSETRQGVYGYTF. The CDR3 DNA is TGTGCCAGCAGTGAAACTCGACAGGGCGTCTATGGCTACACCTTC. The V call is TRBV2, the J call TRBJ1-2, with TRBD1 matching 7 bases. V dropped 2 bases and J dropped 4; count of bases not matched to a gene: 7. The CDR3 has 15 residues. The germline gives CDR1 SNHLY, CDR2 FYNNEI.

This rearrangement joins TRBV7-6 to TRBJ2-3; 7 bases map to TRBD1. Germline V gives CDR1 SGHVS, CDR2 FNYEAQ. The CDR3 covers 16 residues. Trimming removed 6 bases from V and 3 bases from J; junction bases left unmatched: 12. DNA of the CDR3: TGTGCCAGCAGTAAATCCAGGGGGAGTGGTACAGATACGCAGTATTTT. Amino acids: CASSKSRGSGTDTQYF.

The chain links TRBV12-3 or TRBV12-4 to TRBJ1-2, with D hard to call. The CDR3 runs to 13 residues. Trimming cost V 7 bases and J 5 bases, with 14 bases left between them. Written as DNA, the CDR3 is TGTGCCAGCACGTCTCTAATCGGGTATGGCTACACCTTC. It is translated as CASTSLIGYGYTF.

Turning to this clone: At one end, the junction sequence differs from germline, possibly due to a read error. The chain has TRBV20-1 and TRBJ1-1; D not certain. The CDR3 covers 11 residues. Germline CDR1 is DFQATT and CDR2 is SNEGSKA (reference sequence). The CDR3 loop reads CSASSGVDLEF. The CDR3, as DNA: TGCAGTGCTAGTAGTGGGGTCGACCTCGAATTT.

The J gene is TRBJ2-1, the V gene TRBV24-1; D remains unclear. The germline gives CDR1 KGHDR, CDR2 SFDVKD. This CDR3 is built from 16 residues. The ends were cut back, 1 base at V and 2 bases at J, with 11 bases in the middle. The CDR3 coding sequence is TGTGCCACCAGTGATTTTAGGGCAGGCGCCTACAATGAGCAGTTCTTC. It encodes CATSDFRAGAYNEQFF.

This rearrangement joins TRBV2 to TRBJ1-2, with D tentatively TRBD1 (5 bases). V was cut by 6 bases and J by 2 bases, with 10 bases left in between. The CDR3 is made up of 13 amino acids. Germline V gives CDR1 SNHLY, CDR2 FYNNEI. CDR3 DNA sequence: TGTGCCAGCAGGGGGGATGCCAACTATGGCTACACCTTC. This codes for CASRGDANYGYTF. The variable domain in full, completed from reference TRBV2 and TRBJ1-2, reads EPEVTQTPSHQVTQMGQEVILRCVPISNHLYFYWYRQILGQKVEFLVSFYNNEISEKSEIFDDQFSVERPDGSNFTLKIRSTKLEDSAMYFCASRGDANYGYTFGSGTRLTVV.

The V and J genes are TRBV29-1 and TRBJ2-3; D is perhaps TRBD2 (6 bases). CDR3 length: 12 residues. The germline V and J ends were trimmed by 3 bases and 12 bases, with 16 bases remaining between them. Per germline, CDR1 SQVTM and CDR2 ANQGSEA. The CDR3 here is CSVDTGVDRQYF. In DNA form, the CDR3 reads TGCAGCGTTGATACGGGGGTAGATCGACAGTATTTT.

V is TRBV12-3 or TRBV12-4 and J is TRBJ1-5; D call uncertain. The CDR3 spans 12 residues. Trimming took off 2 bases at V and 9 bases at J, with 8 bases between the two ends. CDR3 amino acids: CASSLPLGPQHF. The CDR3, as DNA: TGTGCCAGCAGTTTACCGCTGGGGCCCCAGCATTTT.

The V and J genes are TRBV27 and TRBJ1-1, with TRBD1 matching 8 bases. V lost 5 bases and J lost 0; bases outside the gene matches: 2. Germline CDR1 reads MNHEY; CDR2 reads SMNVEV (reference sequence). The CDR3 has 14 residues. Here the CDR3 DNA reads TGTGCCAGCAGTGACAGGGGTGTGAACACTGAAGCTTTCTTT. Protein sequence: CASSDRGVNTEAFF.

The chain's CDR3 is CASSPQQGAFTEAFF. CDR3 DNA sequence: TGTGCCAGCAGTCCCCAACAGGGTGCGTTCACTGAAGCTTTCTTT. The rearrangement uses TRBV6-5 and TRBJ1-1, with TRBD1 as a possible D gene (6 bases). The CDR3 sequence is 15 residues long. Trimming left V 5 bases short and J 4 bases short, with 17 bases between. Germline V gene data show CDR1 as MNHEY and CDR2 as SVGAGI.

The chain recombines TRBV4-1 with TRBJ2-3, with a possible D match to TRBD1 (5 bases). V was pared by 0 bases and J by 0 bases, with 7 bases between. There are 15 residues in the CDR3. The germline V gene has CDR1 MGHRA and CDR2 YSYEKL. The CDR3 here is CASSQEGRSTDTQYF. CDR3 sequence (DNA): TGCGCCAGCAGCCAAGAGGGGCGTAGCACAGATACGCAGTATTTT.

The V gene is TRBV5-1, the J gene TRBJ1-2; D is unclear. Trimming took off 1 base at V and 4 bases at J, with 17 bases between the two ends. CDR1 and CDR2 from the germline V gene are SGHRS and YFSETQ. The CDR3 covers 16 residues. The CDR3 DNA reads TGCGCCAGCAGCTTGTGGTCGTCGGCTCCCAGCTATGGCTACACCTTC. Its protein is CASSLWSSAPSYGYTF.

The J gene is TRBJ1-6, the V gene TRBV19, with D uncertain. The V gene's germline CDR1 is LNHDA and CDR2 SQIVND (reference sequence). This CDR3 has 13 amino acids. V lost 1 base to trimming and J lost 10 bases, with 8 bases between them. This CDR3 reads CASSIATNSPLHF. The CDR3 nucleotides read TGTGCCAGTAGTATAGCGACCAACTCACCCCTCCACTTT.

The chain employs TRBV6-5 and TRBJ1-3, with D unclear. Looked up from germline, CDR1 is MNHEY and CDR2 is SVGAGI. Trimming shortened V by 7 bases and J by 0 bases, and 7 bases separated the two germline ends. The CDR3 contains 13 residues. CDR3 in DNA: TGTGCCAGCATTCGAAGCTCTGGAAACACCATATATTTT. Encoded protein: CASIRSSGNTIYF.

The chain links TRBV5-6 to TRBJ1-5; no clear D gene. CDR1 SGHDT and CDR2 YYEEEE come from the germline V gene. CDR3 size: 14 residues. Deletions cut 2 bases from V and 2 bases from J, with 8 bases between. The CDR3 sequence: CASSFAGGNQPQHF. CDR3 bases: TGTGCCAGCAGCTTTGCCGGGGGCAATCAGCCCCAGCATTTT.

The chain employs TRBV24-1 and TRBJ1-3; 8 bases fit TRBD1. This CDR3 is built from 15 residues. The germline V gene has CDR1 KGHDR and CDR2 SFDVKD. Unmatched junction bases numbered 5, after V lost 4 bases and J lost 4 bases. This CDR3 is CATSDPRTGGNTIYF. As DNA, the CDR3 is TGTGCCACCAGTGACCCGAGGACAGGGGGAAACACCATATATTTT.

V usage is TRBV7-2 and J usage is TRBJ2-7; D possibly uses TRBD1 or TRBD2 (5 bases each). From germline, CDR1 is SGHTA and CDR2 FQGNSA. The CDR3 has 14 residues. Trimming took 2 bases from V and 3 from J, leaving 11 bases between them. CDR3: CASSLKWGFYEQYV. In DNA, the CDR3 is TGTGCCAGCAGCTTAAAGTGGGGGTTCTACGAGCAGTACGTC.

This chain connects TRBV5-8 to TRBJ2-1; 12 positions agree with TRBD2. The CDR3 sequence is 14 residues long. Germline CDR1 and CDR2: SGHTS and YDEGEE. V lost 7 bases and J lost 4; bases outside the gene matches: 3. The CDR3 DNA sequence: TGTGCCAGCGGTACTAGCGGGGGGTACAATGAGCAGTTCTTC. Translation gives CASGTSGGYNEQFF.

The J gene is TRBJ2-7, the V gene TRBV19; a weak D match, TRBD2 (6 bases). CDR1 LNHDA and CDR2 SQIVND come from the germline V gene (reference sequence). V was pared by 4 bases and J by 6 bases, with 13 bases between. The CDR3 consists of 13 residues. The CDR3 sequence is CASSTGWRVEQYF. In DNA form, the CDR3 reads TGTGCCAGTAGTACAGGATGGAGGGTCGAGCAGTACTTC.

The chain combines TRBV6-1 with TRBJ1-2; tentative D call: TRBD1 (5 bases). Germline V CDR1 and CDR2: MNHNS, SASEGT. V was pared by 3 bases and J by 2 bases, with 10 bases between. This CDR3 region has 14 residues. The CDR3 region is CASSEGQINYGYTF. DNA of the CDR3: TGTGCCAGCAGTGAGGGGCAGATAAACTATGGCTACACCTTC.

The chain uses TRBV12-3 or TRBV12-4 and TRBJ1-1; no clear D gene. There are 12 residues in the CDR3. Deletions cut 6 bases from V and 0 bases from J, with 5 bases between. CDR3 in amino acids: CASSLMNTEAFF. The CDR3 coding sequence is TGTGCCAGCAGCCTCATGAACACTGAAGCTTTCTTT.

This sequence joins TRBV27 and TRBJ1-6; D might be TRBD1 (6 bases). CDR3 length: 15 amino acids. With 6 bases removed from V and 1 base from J, the gap between germline ends came to 10 bases. The germline CDR1 and CDR2 sequences are MNHEY and SMNVEV (reference sequence). CDR3 region: CASSQTGSYNSPLHF. The CDR3 nucleotides are TGTGCCAGCAGCCAAACAGGGTCCTATAATTCACCCCTCCACTTT.

The chain links TRBV29-1 to TRBJ2-1, with 10 bases identical to TRBD1. The V and J ends lost 8 bases and 7 bases, in that order; junction bases with no gene match: 11. CDR1 SQVTM and CDR2 ANQGSEA come from the germline V gene. The CDR3 totals 14 residues. The CDR3: CSFRFRDRGNEQFF. As DNA, the CDR3 is TGCAGCTTTCGATTCCGGGACAGGGGTAATGAGCAGTTCTTC.

The chain carries TRBV2 and TRBJ1-2; D might be TRBD1 (6 bases). The ends were cut back, 4 bases at V and 2 bases at J, with 11 bases in the middle. The CDR3 runs to 14 residues. Per germline, CDR1 SNHLY and CDR2 FYNNEI. CDR3 amino acids: CASSVGGGNYGYTF. CDR3 in DNA: TGTGCCAGCAGTGTCGGAGGGGGGAACTATGGCTACACCTTC. Filled out from reference TRBV2 and TRBJ1-2, the complete variable domain reads EPEVTQTPSHQVTQMGQEVILRCVPISNHLYFYWYRQILGQKVEFLVSFYNNEISEKSEIFDDQFSVERPDGSNFTLKIRSTKLEDSAMYFCASSVGGGNYGYTFGSGTRLTVV.

This clone showed up just once. The rearrangement uses TRBV19 and TRBJ2-1; 9 nucleotides line up with TRBD1. The CDR3 runs 13 residues. Germline CDR1 is LNHDA and CDR2 is SQIVND (reference sequence). Trimming removed 6 bases from V and 5 bases from J; junction bases left unmatched: 2. The CDR3 sequence: CASRGDRDNEQFF. The CDR3 region has the DNA TGTGCCAGTAGGGGGGACAGGGACAATGAGCAGTTCTTC.

The CDR3 nucleotides read TGCGCCAGCAGCCCGGGACCGATCATCGGTGAGCAGTTCTTC. Its protein is CASSPGPIIGEQFF. The rearrangement uses TRBV4-1 and TRBJ2-1; D tentatively fits TRBD1 or TRBD2 (5 bases each). Germline assignment: CDR1 MGHRA and CDR2 YSYEKL. V lost 4 bases and J lost 9, with 16 bases in between. The CDR3 spans 14 residues.